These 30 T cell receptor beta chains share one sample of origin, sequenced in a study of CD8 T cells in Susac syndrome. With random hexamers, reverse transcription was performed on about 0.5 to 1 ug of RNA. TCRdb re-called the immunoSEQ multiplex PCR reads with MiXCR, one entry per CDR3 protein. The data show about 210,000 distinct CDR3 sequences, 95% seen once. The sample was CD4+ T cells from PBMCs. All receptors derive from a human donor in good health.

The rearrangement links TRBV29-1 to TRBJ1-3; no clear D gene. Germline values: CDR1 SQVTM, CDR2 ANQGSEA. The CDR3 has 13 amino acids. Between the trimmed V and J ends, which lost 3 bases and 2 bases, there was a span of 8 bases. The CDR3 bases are TGCAGCGTTGAGAGTTGGGCTGGAAACACCATATATTTT. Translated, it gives CSVESWAGNTIYF. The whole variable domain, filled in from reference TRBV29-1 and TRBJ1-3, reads SAVISQKPSRDICQRGTSLTIQCQVDSQVTMMFWYRQQPGQSLTLIATANQGSEATYESGFVIDKFPISRPNLTFSTLTVSNMSPEDSSIYLCSVESWAGNTIYFGEGSWLTVV.

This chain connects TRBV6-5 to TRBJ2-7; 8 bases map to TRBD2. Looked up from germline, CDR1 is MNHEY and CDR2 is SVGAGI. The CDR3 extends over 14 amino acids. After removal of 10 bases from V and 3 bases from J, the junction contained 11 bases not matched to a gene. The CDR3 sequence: CATRAPGLVYEQYF. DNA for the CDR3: TGTGCCACGCGTGCCCCGGGACTAGTCTACGAGCAGTACTTC.

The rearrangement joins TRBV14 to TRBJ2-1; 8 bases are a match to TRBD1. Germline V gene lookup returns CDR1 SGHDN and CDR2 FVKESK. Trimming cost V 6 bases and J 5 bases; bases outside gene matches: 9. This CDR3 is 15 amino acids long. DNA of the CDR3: TGTGCCAGCAGAACGGACAGGGCCCCCCACAATGAGCAGTTCTTC. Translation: CASRTDRAPHNEQFF.

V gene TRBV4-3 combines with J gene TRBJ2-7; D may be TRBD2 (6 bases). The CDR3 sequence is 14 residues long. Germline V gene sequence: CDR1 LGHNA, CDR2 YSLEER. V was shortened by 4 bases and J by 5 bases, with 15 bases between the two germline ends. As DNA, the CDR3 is TGCGCCAGCAGCCTCGGGACGGGGGAGGACGAGCAGTACTTC. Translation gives CASSLGTGEDEQYF.

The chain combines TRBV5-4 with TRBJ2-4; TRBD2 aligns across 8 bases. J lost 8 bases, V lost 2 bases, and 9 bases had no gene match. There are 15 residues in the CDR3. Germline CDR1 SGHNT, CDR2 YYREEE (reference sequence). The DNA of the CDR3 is TGTGCCAGCAGCTTAACTAGCGGTTCAAGGGACATTCAGTACTTC. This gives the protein CASSLTSGSRDIQYF. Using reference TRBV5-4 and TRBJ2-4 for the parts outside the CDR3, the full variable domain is ETGVTQSPTHLIKTRGQQVTLRCSSQSGHNTVSWYQQALGQGPQFIFQYYREEENGRGNFPPRFSGLQFPNYSSELNVNALELDDSALYLCASSLTSGSRDIQYFGAGTRLSVL.

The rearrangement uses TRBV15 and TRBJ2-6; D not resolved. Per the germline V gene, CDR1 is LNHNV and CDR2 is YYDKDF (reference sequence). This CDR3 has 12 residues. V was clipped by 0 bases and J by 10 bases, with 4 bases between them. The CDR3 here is CATSRDWNVLTF. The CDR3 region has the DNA TGTGCCACCAGCAGAGATTGGAACGTCCTGACTTTC.

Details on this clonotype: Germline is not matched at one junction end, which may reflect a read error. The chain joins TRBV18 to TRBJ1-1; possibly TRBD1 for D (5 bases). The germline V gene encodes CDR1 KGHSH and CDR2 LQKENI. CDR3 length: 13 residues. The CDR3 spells CASSTGPFTEAFF. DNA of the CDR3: TGTGCCAGCTCAACAGGTCCGTTCACTGAAGCTTTCTTC.

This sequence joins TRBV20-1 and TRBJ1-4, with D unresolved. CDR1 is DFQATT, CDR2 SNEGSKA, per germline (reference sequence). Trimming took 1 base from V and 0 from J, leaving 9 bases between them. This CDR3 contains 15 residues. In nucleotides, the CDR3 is TGCAGTGCTAGAGGAAGGAGCGCAACTAATGAAAAACTGTTTTTT. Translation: CSARGRSATNEKLFF.

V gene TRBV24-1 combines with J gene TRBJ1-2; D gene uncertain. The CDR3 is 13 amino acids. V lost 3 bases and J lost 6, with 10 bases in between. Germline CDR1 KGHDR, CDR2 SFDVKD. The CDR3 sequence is CATSDPTGNGYTF. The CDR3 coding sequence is TGTGCCACCAGTGATCCAACGGGCAATGGCTACACCTTC.

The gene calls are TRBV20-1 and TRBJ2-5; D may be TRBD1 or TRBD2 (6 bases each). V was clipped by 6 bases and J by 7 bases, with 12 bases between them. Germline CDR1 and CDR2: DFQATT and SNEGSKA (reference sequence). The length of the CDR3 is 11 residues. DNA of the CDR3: TGCAGTGCCACAGGGACTGGGACCCAGTACTTC. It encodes CSATGTGTQYF.

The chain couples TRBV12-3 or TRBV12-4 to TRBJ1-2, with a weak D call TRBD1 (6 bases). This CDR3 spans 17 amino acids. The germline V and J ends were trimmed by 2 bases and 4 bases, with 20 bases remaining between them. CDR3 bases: TGTGCCAGCAGTTTACTCAGGACGGCTCAGGGGATCTATGGCTACACCTTC. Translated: CASSLLRTAQGIYGYTF.

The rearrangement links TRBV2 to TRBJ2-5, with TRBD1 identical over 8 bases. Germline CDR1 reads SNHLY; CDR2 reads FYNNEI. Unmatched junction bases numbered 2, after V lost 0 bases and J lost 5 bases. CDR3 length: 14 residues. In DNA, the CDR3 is TGTGCCAGCAGTGAAGCTGGACAGGGTGAGACCCAGTACTTC. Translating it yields CASSEAGQGETQYF. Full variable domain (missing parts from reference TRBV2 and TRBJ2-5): EPEVTQTPSHQVTQMGQEVILRCVPISNHLYFYWYRQILGQKVEFLVSFYNNEISEKSEIFDDQFSVERPDGSNFTLKIRSTKLEDSAMYFCASSEAGQGETQYFGPGTRLLVL.

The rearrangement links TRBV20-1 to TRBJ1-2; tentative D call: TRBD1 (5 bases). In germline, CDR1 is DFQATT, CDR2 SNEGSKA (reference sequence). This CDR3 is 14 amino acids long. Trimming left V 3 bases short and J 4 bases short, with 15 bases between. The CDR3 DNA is TGCAGTGCTAGGCATCAAGGCAGGGCCTATGGCTACACCTTC. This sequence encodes CSARHQGRAYGYTF.

This CDR3 reads CAIQTSGSPDTQYF. The DNA of the CDR3 is TGTGCCATTCAGACTAGCGGGAGTCCAGATACGCAGTATTTT. The J gene is TRBJ2-3, the V gene TRBV10-3; TRBD2 aligns across 12 bases. Trimming took 9 bases from V and 4 from J; bases not matched to a gene: 5. This CDR3 comprises 14 residues. Germline-derived CDR1 and CDR2 are ENHRY and SYGVKD.

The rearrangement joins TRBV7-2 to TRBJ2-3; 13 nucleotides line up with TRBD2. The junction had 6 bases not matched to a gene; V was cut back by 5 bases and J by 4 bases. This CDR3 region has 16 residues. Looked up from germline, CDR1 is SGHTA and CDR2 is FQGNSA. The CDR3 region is CASSTGLAGAADTQYF. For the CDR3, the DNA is TGTGCCAGCAGCACAGGACTAGCGGGAGCCGCAGATACGCAGTATTTT.

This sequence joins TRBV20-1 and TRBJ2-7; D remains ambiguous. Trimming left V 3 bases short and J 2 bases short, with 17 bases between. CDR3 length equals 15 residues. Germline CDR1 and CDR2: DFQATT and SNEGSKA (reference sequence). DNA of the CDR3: TGCAGTGCTAGTGAGCGCTTTGTCCCAGCCTACGAGCAGTACTTC. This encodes CSASERFVPAYEQYF.

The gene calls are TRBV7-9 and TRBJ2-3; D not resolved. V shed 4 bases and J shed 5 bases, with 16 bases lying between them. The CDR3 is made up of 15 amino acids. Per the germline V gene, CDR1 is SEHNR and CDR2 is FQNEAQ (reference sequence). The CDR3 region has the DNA TGTGCCAGCAGCTCCCCCCCCAGCGCCGGAGATACGCAGTATTTT. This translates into CASSSPPSAGDTQYF.

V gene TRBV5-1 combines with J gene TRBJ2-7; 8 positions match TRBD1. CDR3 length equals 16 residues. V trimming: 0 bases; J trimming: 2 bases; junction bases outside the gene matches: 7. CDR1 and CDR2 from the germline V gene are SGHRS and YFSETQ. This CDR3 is CASSLGQGRSAYEQYF. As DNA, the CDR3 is TGCGCCAGCAGCTTGGGACAGGGGAGATCAGCCTACGAGCAGTACTTC. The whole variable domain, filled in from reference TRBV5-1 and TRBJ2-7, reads KAGVTQTPRYLIKTRGQQVTLSCSPISGHRSVSWYQQTPGQGLQFLFEYFSETQRNKGNFPGRFSGRQFSNSRSEMNVSTLELGDSALYLCASSLGQGRSAYEQYFGPGTRLTVT.

The CDR3 sequence is CASSLDGTATYEQYF. The DNA of the CDR3 is TGTGCCAGCAGCTTAGATGGGACAGCGACCTACGAGCAGTACTTC. The V call is TRBV7-9, the J call TRBJ2-7; 7 bases are a match to TRBD1. Germline V gene lookup returns CDR1 SEHNR and CDR2 FQNEAQ (reference sequence). The V gene end was trimmed by 1 base and the J gene end by 2 bases; junction bases not matched to a gene: 5. This CDR3 contains 15 residues.

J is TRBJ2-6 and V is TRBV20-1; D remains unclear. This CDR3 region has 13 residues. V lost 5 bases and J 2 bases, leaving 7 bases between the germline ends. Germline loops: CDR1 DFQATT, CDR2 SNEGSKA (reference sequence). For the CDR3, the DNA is TGCAGTGCTGTGCGTCCTGGGGCCAACGTCCTGACTTTC. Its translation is CSAVRPGANVLTF.

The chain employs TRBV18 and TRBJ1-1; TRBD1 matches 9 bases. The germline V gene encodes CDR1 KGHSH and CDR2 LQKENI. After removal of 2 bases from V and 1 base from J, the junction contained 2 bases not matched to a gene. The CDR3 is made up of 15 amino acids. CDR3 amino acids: CASSPAGQGNTEAFF. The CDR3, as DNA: TGTGCCAGCTCACCAGCGGGACAGGGGAACACTGAAGCTTTCTTT.

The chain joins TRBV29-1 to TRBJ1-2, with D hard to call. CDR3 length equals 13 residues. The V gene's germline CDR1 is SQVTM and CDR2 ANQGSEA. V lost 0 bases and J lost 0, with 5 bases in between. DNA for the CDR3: TGCAGCGTTGAAGAGATTGCTAACTATGGCTACACCTTC. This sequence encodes CSVEEIANYGYTF.

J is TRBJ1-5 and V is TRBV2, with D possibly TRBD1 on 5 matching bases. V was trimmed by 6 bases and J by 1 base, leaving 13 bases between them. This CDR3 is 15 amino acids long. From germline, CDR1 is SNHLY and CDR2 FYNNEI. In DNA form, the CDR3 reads TGTGCCAGCAGGAGCCGGGACCTGAGCAATCAGCCCCAGCATTTT. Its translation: CASRSRDLSNQPQHF.

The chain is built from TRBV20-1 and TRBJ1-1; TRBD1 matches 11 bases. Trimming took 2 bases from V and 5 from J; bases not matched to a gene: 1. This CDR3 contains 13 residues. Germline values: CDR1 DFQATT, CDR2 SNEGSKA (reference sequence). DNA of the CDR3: TGCAGTGCTAGACGGGACAGGGGGACTGAAGCTTTCTTT. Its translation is CSARRDRGTEAFF.

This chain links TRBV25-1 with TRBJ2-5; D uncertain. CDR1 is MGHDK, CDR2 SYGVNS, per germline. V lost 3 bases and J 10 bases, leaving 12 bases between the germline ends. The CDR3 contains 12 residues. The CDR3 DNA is TGTGCCAGCAGTGAGACCGTGCTCGACCAGTACTTC. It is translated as CASSETVLDQYF.

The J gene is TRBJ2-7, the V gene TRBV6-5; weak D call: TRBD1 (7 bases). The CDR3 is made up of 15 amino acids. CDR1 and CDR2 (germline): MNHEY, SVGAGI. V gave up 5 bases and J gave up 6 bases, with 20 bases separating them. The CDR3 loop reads CASSRDRQGLAEQYF. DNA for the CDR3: TGTGCCAGCAGTAGGGACCGACAGGGACTCGCCGAGCAGTACTTC.

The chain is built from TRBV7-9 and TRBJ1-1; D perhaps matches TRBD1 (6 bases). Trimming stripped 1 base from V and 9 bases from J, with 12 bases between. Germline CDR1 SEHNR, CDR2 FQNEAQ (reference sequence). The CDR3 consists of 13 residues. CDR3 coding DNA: TGTGCCAGCAGCTTAGGCACAGGGCGGAAAGCTTTCTTT. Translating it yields CASSLGTGRKAFF.

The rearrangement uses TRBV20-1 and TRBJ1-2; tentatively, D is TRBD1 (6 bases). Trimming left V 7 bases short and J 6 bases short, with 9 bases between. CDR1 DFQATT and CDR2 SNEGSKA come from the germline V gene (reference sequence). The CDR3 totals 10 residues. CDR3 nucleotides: TGCAGTGAAAGGGGGGATGGCTACACCTTC. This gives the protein CSERGDGYTF.

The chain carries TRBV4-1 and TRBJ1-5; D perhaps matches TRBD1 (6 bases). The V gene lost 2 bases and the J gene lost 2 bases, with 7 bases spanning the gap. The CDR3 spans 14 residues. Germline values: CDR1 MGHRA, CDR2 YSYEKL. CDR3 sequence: CASSQPGGNQPQHF. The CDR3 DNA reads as TGCGCCAGCAGCCAACCAGGGGGCAATCAGCCCCAGCATTTT.

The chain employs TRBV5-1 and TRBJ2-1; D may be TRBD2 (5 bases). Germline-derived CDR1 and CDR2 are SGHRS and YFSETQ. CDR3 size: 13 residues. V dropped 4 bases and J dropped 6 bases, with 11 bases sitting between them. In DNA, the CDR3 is TGCGCCAGCAGCCGCGACTACGGCAATGAGCAGTTCTTC. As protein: CASSRDYGNEQFF.